This T cell receptor beta chain was sequenced for a study of early T cells in non-severe SARS-CoV-2 infection. Whole-study context: Chains were unpaired, as sequencing was done on bulk RNA from unsorted whole blood.

cDNA molecules, individually, were tagged with unique molecular identifiers. TCRdb re-derived calls from the 5' RACE reads in MiXCR, one entry per CDR3 protein. The sample records fewer than 40,000 distinct CDR3 sequences, approximately 5.2% being singletons. The germline CDR1 and CDR2 sequences are SGHRS and YFSETQ. V lost 4 bases to trimming and J lost 3 bases, with 23 bases between them. The CDR3 extends over 17 amino acids. Points from the study as a whole: VDJdb-based annotation leaned toward anti-spike CD8 responses and missed private and CD4 specificities.

This clonotype has just a few counts. Antigen: not known. The sequence came from an adult who was a healthcare worker with PCR-confirmed SARS-CoV-2 infection or an uninfected control (not recorded which). The source material was whole blood. The rearrangement links TRBV5-1 to TRBJ2-7, with D possibly TRBD1 on 6 matching bases. This chain's CDR3 is CASSMGHLQLPDYEQYF. The CDR3 DNA follows: TGCGCCAGCAGCATGGGACATCTCCAACTACCTGACTACGAGCAGTACTTC.